This paragraph covers one T cell receptor (beta chain) sequence. The CDR3 has 13 amino acids. Germline-derived CDR1 and CDR2 are LNHDA and SQIVND (reference sequence). V shed 1 base and J shed 6 bases, with 9 bases lying between them. The sample is drawn from a study of blood T cell repertoires in COVID-19. Across the study: T cells, B-cell-depleted T cells, or PBMCs provided the cDNA or gDNA that served as material.

The study counted Cohort 3 donors as recovered given two negative PCRs, clearance, or symptom resolution. Per the original data handling: Reference gene primer amplification yielded estimated nucleated cell counts. Sequenced by immunoSEQ multiplex PCR; TCRdb stores in-frame clones only, minus some. The V and J calls and clone size are taken from that table; D and trimming were inferred from the DNA. The sample records roughly 190,000 clones, approximately 85% being singletons. Sequenced sample: PBMCs or T cells enriched from blood (not recorded which). This receptor was taken from a man aged 40-49 years who had recovered from COVID-19. V gene TRBV19 combines with J gene TRBJ1-2; D is perhaps TRBD1 (6 bases). The CDR3 loop is CASSIGAGDGYTF. The CDR3 bases are TGTGCCAGTAGTATAGGCGCAGGGGATGGCTACACCTTC.